This T cell receptor (beta chain) was sequenced in a study of T cell repertoires in cytomegalovirus infection (dated by TCRdb to about 2019). About the full investigation: Peptide stimulations targeted recently identified HLA-C-restricted CMV epitopes, whose presentation resists viral immunomodulation, together with well-studied HLA-B-restricted epitopes. Donor HLA type was relevant to the analysis, because carriage of CMV infection together with the matching HLA type was indicated by public TCR beta signatures.

For sequencing, an Illumina HiSeq 1500 was employed. TCRdb reworked the public reads: Q25 trimming with fastp, MiXCR clone assembly, productive beta chains retained. Identical CDR3 proteins give one entry, which carries the most common genes and DNA. For this sample the table gives 110,000 to 150,000 distinct CDR3 sequences, of which 25% to 35% were detected only once. Roughly 47% of the sample belongs to the ten largest clones. The CDR3 has 17 amino acids, counting the end cysteine and phenylalanine. The kept DNA is CDR3 alone, 51 bases in frame from the first base. Via the germline V gene (reference sequence), CDR1 is DFQATT and CDR2 SNEGSKA. Trimming takes 3 bases off V and 0 bases off J; junction bases not matched to a gene: 5. Per the publication, the treatment or condition label means: in vitro stimulation with specific CMV peptide epitopes to enrich CMV-specific T cells. This clonotype appeared a single time. Its antigen remains unidentified. No quality values exist for individual bases; no much larger clone is one base distant. Evidence from a single read is weak.

What the research found in general, with its limitations: Carriers of CMV infection plus the relevant HLA type were discriminated by the cumulative frequency of public TCR beta family members in the study cohort and in an independent approximately 400-donor cohort. The ex vivo response was dominated by HLA-C-restricted CMV-specific TCR beta clonotypes, which also provided the single most frequent clonotype in two of eight donors.

The chain joins TRBV20-1 to TRBJ1-6; 10 nucleotides in the junction match TRBD1. The sample in question was CD8+ T cells from cultured PBMCs, obtained from culture after CMV antigen stimulation. This TCR was recovered from a human donor in good health (CMV status not recorded). Some clones in this sample may be carry-over from other donors' samples. The CDR3 region: CSARTGGPSSYNSPLHF. The nucleotides are TGCAGTGCTAGGACAGGGGGCCCGAGCTCCTATAATTCACCCCTCCACTTT.